These 28 T cell receptor beta chains share one sample of origin, sequenced in a study of T cell responses to AZD1222 COVID-19 vaccine. The protocol was immunoSEQ multiplex PCR, while the TCRdb copy is restricted to in-frame clones and leaves out a portion. The sample lists 160,000 or so clones, roughly nine tenths occurring once. The sequencing here drew on peripheral blood, taken on day 0 of AZD1222 vaccination. The receptors here all came from an adult in good health.

The rearrangement links TRBV11-2 to TRBJ1-1; the D gene is possibly TRBD1 (5 bases). The CDR3 consists of 14 residues. Germline-derived CDR1 and CDR2 are SGHAT and FQNNGV. V lost 3 bases and J lost 5, with 13 bases in between. The CDR3 sequence: CASSLGESGTEAFF. The CDR3 DNA is TGTGCCAGCAGCTTGGGGGAGTCAGGAACTGAAGCTTTCTTT.

The chain combines TRBV6-5 with TRBJ2-7; 15 bases agree with TRBD2. V lost 7 bases to trimming and J lost 6 bases; unmatched junction nucleotides: 4. The CDR3 spans 14 residues. CDR1 and CDR2 (germline): MNHEY, SVGAGI. The CDR3 sequence: CASTGLAGGPEQYF. The CDR3 DNA sequence: TGTGCCAGCACCGGACTAGCGGGAGGGCCCGAGCAGTACTTC.

With regard to this clone: One junction end disagrees with the germline gene, perhaps due to a read error. The CDR3 DNA reads as TGTGCCAGCAGTTCGGGACATCTCTTTCACTTC. It encodes CASSSGHLFHF. The rearrangement joins TRBV27 to TRBJ1-2, with D tentatively TRBD1 (6 bases). CDR3 size: 11 residues. In germline, CDR1 is MNHEY, CDR2 SMNVEV (reference sequence).

A remark on this clone: The sample carries other DNA sequences with the same CDR3. The genes are TRBV9 and TRBJ2-2; perhaps TRBD2 as D (7 bases). The CDR3 is 14 residues long. Germline V gives CDR1 SGDLS, CDR2 YYNGEE. V was cut by 4 bases and J by 8 bases, with 15 bases left in between. The CDR3 region has the DNA TGTGCCAGCAGCCTCCGGGGGCGGGAGGGGGAGCTGTTTTTT. Its protein is CASSLRGREGELFF. The full variable domain, rest sourced from reference TRBV9 and TRBJ2-2, is DSGVTQTPKHLITATGQRVTLRCSPRSGDLSVYWYQQSLDQGLQFLIQYYNGEERAKGNILERFSAQQFPDLHSELNLSSLELGDSALYFCASSLRGREGELFFGEGSRLTVL.

The chain recombines TRBV14 with TRBJ2-2, with 10 nucleotides matching TRBD2. This CDR3 is 14 amino acids long. Germline CDR1 reads SGHDN; CDR2 reads FVKESK. The ends lost 8 bases at V and 6 bases at J; junction bases unmatched: 6. The CDR3 nucleotides are TGTGCCAGCCGGACTAGCGGTCAGGCCGGGGAGCTGTTTTTT. Amino acid sequence: CASRTSGQAGELFF.

The chain is built from TRBV10-2 and TRBJ2-1, with D perhaps matching TRBD2 (6 bases). The CDR3 contains 16 residues. V was shortened by 0 bases and J by 6 bases, with 15 bases between the two germline ends. Germline-derived CDR1 and CDR2 are WSHSY and SAAADI. In DNA, the CDR3 is TGCGCCAGCAGTGAGTCTCCTAGCGCCACGGGCAATGAGCAGTTCTTC. It encodes CASSESPSATGNEQFF.

The chain links TRBV3-1 (or the pseudogene TRBV3-2) to TRBJ1-5; D might be TRBD1 (6 bases). The germline CDR1 and CDR2 sequences are LGHDT and YNNKEL (reference sequence). V was pared by 4 bases and J by 0 bases, with 10 bases between. The CDR3 contains 15 residues. CDR3 sequence reads: CASSPGQISNQPQHF. The CDR3 DNA sequence: TGTGCCAGCAGCCCAGGACAGATTAGCAATCAGCCCCAGCATTTT.

This chain connects TRBV12-2 to TRBJ1-4. TRBV12-2 is a pseudogene segment. The CDR3 loop spans 12 amino acids. CDR3: CASRLLKEKLFF. In DNA form, the CDR3 reads TGTGCAAGTCGCTTACTAAAGGAAAAACTGTTTTTT.

The chain carries TRBV5-1 and TRBJ1-3, with D tentatively TRBD1 (5 bases). The germline CDR1 and CDR2 sequences are SGHRS and YFSETQ. Trimming left V 1 base short and J 0 bases short, with 14 bases between. There are 17 residues in the CDR3. CDR3 region: CASSLNTGANSGNTIYF. CDR3 DNA sequence: TGCGCCAGCAGCTTGAATACCGGGGCCAACTCTGGAAACACCATATATTTT.

This sequence joins TRBV5-1 and TRBJ2-1; TRBD2 aligns across 9 bases. V shed 4 bases and J 8 bases; nucleotides not matched to a gene: 7. The germline CDR1 and CDR2 sequences are SGHRS and YFSETQ. The CDR3 consists of 14 residues. In DNA, the CDR3 is TGCGCCAGCAGCACCCGCGGGGGGGCCGATGAGCAGTTCTTC. This translates into CASSTRGGADEQFF.

The chain combines TRBV2 with TRBJ2-5; weak D call: TRBD2 (5 bases). Per germline, CDR1 SNHLY and CDR2 FYNNEI. Trimming took off 2 bases at V and 10 bases at J, with 11 bases between the two ends. The CDR3 runs 12 residues. CDR3 in amino acids: CASSETNRGQYF. DNA for the CDR3: TGTGCCAGCAGTGAAACAAACCGGGGCCAGTACTTC. Combining the CDR3 with reference TRBV2 and TRBJ2-5 gives the whole variable domain EPEVTQTPSHQVTQMGQEVILRCVPISNHLYFYWYRQILGQKVEFLVSFYNNEISEKSEIFDDQFSVERPDGSNFTLKIRSTKLEDSAMYFCASSETNRGQYFGPGTRLLVL.

This clone was seen a handful of times. This chain uses TRBV11-2 with TRBJ2-7; 10 nucleotides align to TRBD1. Germline trimming cut 5 bases from V and 3 bases from J; bases unmatched to any gene: 7. The CDR3 has 15 residues. The germline V gene has CDR1 SGHAT and CDR2 FQNNGV. CDR3 in DNA: TGTGCCAGCAGCCAGCGGACAGGGGGTTTCTACGAGCAGTACTTC. Translating gives CASSQRTGGFYEQYF.

CDR3 sequence: CASSLGQSLGQPQHF. CDR3 bases: TGTGCCAGCAGCCTCGGACAGTCATTAGGTCAGCCCCAGCATTTT. This chain uses TRBV7-9 with TRBJ1-5, with D maybe TRBD1 (6 bases). This CDR3 is built from 15 residues. V lost 5 bases and J lost 6, with 17 bases in between. Germline CDR1 is SEHNR and CDR2 is FQNEAQ (reference sequence).

The gene calls are TRBV5-1 and TRBJ1-6; no firm D call. V gave up 0 bases and J gave up 8 bases, with 6 bases separating them. The germline V gene encodes CDR1 SGHRS and CDR2 YFSETQ. The CDR3 runs to 13 residues. CDR3 loop: CASSLEGHSPLHF. DNA for the CDR3: TGCGCCAGCAGCTTGGAAGGTCATTCACCCCTCCACTTT.

The DNA for the CDR3 is TGTGCCACCATCTGGGACATCCCAGGGTACGAGCAGTACTTC. Translated: CATIWDIPGYEQYF. The chain employs TRBV24-1 and TRBJ2-7; the D gene is possibly TRBD1 (6 bases). The CDR3 loop spans 14 amino acids. Germline assignment: CDR1 KGHDR and CDR2 SFDVKD. Trimming stripped 8 bases from V and 4 bases from J, with 17 bases between.

V is TRBV10-1 and J is TRBJ2-1, with D possibly matching TRBD2 (6 bases). The length of the CDR3 is 14 residues. Germline CDR1 is WNHNN and CDR2 is SYGVQD (reference sequence). V dropped 2 bases and J dropped 3 bases, with 8 bases sitting between them. The CDR3 region has the DNA TGCGCCAGCAGTGAGCGGGAGTTCTACAATGAGCAGTTCTTC. It codes for CASSEREFYNEQFF.

As regards this clone: The same CDR3 arises from other DNA sequences in this sample as well. The genes are TRBV12-3 or TRBV12-4 and TRBJ2-7; D ambiguous. The CDR3 has 13 amino acids. V shed 1 base and J shed 1 base, with 5 bases lying between them. The CDR3 is CASSLGGSYEQYF. In nucleotides, the CDR3 is TGTGCCAGCAGTTTAGGGGGTTCCTACGAGCAGTACTTC.

The V call is TRBV7-8, the J call TRBJ1-1, with TRBD1 as a possible D gene (6 bases). There are 15 residues in the CDR3. The germline V and J ends were trimmed by 5 bases and 0 bases, with 13 bases remaining between them. CDR1 is SGHVS, CDR2 FQNEAQ, per germline. The CDR3 here is CASSPPDSMNTEAFF. Written as DNA, the CDR3 is TGTGCCAGCAGCCCTCCGGACAGCATGAACACTGAAGCTTTCTTT.

J is TRBJ2-7 and V is TRBV10-3; 8 bases fit TRBD1. The V segment lost 6 bases and the J segment 2 bases; nucleotides outside the gene matches: 3. The CDR3 covers 13 residues. Germline CDR1 reads ENHRY; CDR2 reads SYGVKD. The CDR3 DNA follows: TGTGCCATCAGGGGGACAGGAGCCTACGAGCAGTACTTC. Translating gives CAIRGTGAYEQYF.

The table lists this clone with a few counts. This sequence joins TRBV25-1 and TRBJ2-3; D is unclear. V was cut by 6 bases and J by 4 bases, with 11 bases left in between. The CDR3 is made up of 13 amino acids. Germline CDR1 is MGHDK and CDR2 is SYGVNS. The CDR3 nucleotides read TGTGCCAGCAGGGGAAGGGTCGCAGATACGCAGTATTTT. It codes for CASRGRVADTQYF.

V and J are TRBV7-2 and TRBJ2-7; 8 positions match TRBD2. CDR1 SGHTA and CDR2 FQGNSA come from the germline V gene. The CDR3 has 16 amino acids. V lost 2 bases to trimming and J lost 4 bases; unmatched junction nucleotides: 10. The CDR3 region has the DNA TGTGCCAGCAGCTTACACGGGAGGGCCTTAGAGTACGAGCAGTACTTC. This gives the protein CASSLHGRALEYEQYF.

This clone has only a few counts. V gene TRBV30 combines with J gene TRBJ2-2, with 12 bases identical to TRBD2. The V segment lost 3 bases and the J segment 5 bases; nucleotides outside the gene matches: 7. Germline V gives CDR1 GTSNPN, CDR2 SVGIG (reference sequence). The CDR3 covers 16 residues. CDR3: CAWRPTGTSGTGELFF. CDR3 coding DNA: TGTGCCTGGAGACCAACCGGGACTAGCGGGACCGGGGAGCTGTTTTTT.

In its sample, this clone was seen once. V is TRBV30 and J is TRBJ1-2; a possible D gene is TRBD1 (6 bases). The V gene lost 5 bases and the J gene lost 2 bases, with 9 bases spanning the gap. CDR3 length: 12 amino acids. CDR1 is GTSNPN and CDR2 is SVGIG in the germline V gene (reference sequence). CDR3 in amino acids: CAWETGNYGYTF. The DNA for the CDR3 is TGTGCCTGGGAAACAGGGAACTATGGCTACACCTTC.

The chain recombines TRBV27 with TRBJ1-5; TRBD1 aligns across 10 bases. This CDR3 is 16 amino acids long. With V trimmed by 6 bases and J by 4 bases, 9 bases remained unmatched. Per the germline V gene, CDR1 is MNHEY and CDR2 is SMNVEV (reference sequence). The CDR3 sequence: CASSPGGDRGNQPQHF. The CDR3 DNA reads TGTGCCAGCAGCCCGGGAGGGGACAGGGGAAATCAGCCCCAGCATTTT.

This sequence joins TRBV7-7 and TRBJ2-1; 7 nucleotides agree with TRBD1. CDR3 length: 15 residues. Germline lookup yields CDR1 SSHAT and CDR2 FNYEAQ (reference sequence). J gave up 5 bases and V 2 bases, and 6 bases lay outside the gene matches. The CDR3 DNA is TGTGCCAGCAGCTTATCAAGGGGGCCCGACAATGAGCAGTTCTTC. It specifies CASSLSRGPDNEQFF.

This clone was picked up a small number of times. V and J are TRBV11-2 and TRBJ1-4; tentative D call: TRBD1 (6 bases). V was cut by 3 bases and J by 7 bases, with 21 bases left in between. This CDR3 spans 17 amino acids. Germline CDR1 SGHAT, CDR2 FQNNGV. This chain's CDR3 is CASSFLPGGAWSEKLFF. The DNA for the CDR3 is TGTGCCAGCAGCTTCCTCCCCGGGGGGGCTTGGAGTGAAAAACTGTTTTTT.

This sequence joins TRBV7-2 and TRBJ2-3, with a tentative D call TRBD2 (5 bases). CDR1 is SGHTA and CDR2 is FQGNSA in the germline V gene. The CDR3 runs to 16 residues. V lost 1 base, J lost 0 bases, and 11 bases lay in between. CDR3 residues: CASSLEGGGSTDTQYF. The DNA of the CDR3 is TGTGCCAGCAGCTTAGAAGGAGGCGGGAGCACAGATACGCAGTATTTT.

The J gene is TRBJ1-2, the V gene TRBV2, with 9 positions matching TRBD1. In germline, CDR1 is SNHLY, CDR2 FYNNEI. The CDR3 runs 14 residues. Trimming at V came to 2 bases and at J to 6 bases, leaving 4 bases not matched to a gene. CDR3 coding DNA: TGTGCCAGCAGTGAACGGGACAGGGTCCATGGCTACACCTTC. It codes for CASSERDRVHGYTF. The entire variable domain, with the rest obtained from reference TRBV2 and TRBJ1-2, is as follows: EPEVTQTPSHQVTQMGQEVILRCVPISNHLYFYWYRQILGQKVEFLVSFYNNEISEKSEIFDDQFSVERPDGSNFTLKIRSTKLEDSAMYFCASSERDRVHGYTFGSGTRLTVV.